Shown below are 25 T cell receptor beta chains from a single sample sequenced in a study of tumor-infiltrating lymphocytes in primary liver carcinoma. Blood RNA was derived from unsorted whole blood, and germline DNA was extracted too. Priming with a constant-region primer yielded TCR beta cDNA from about 500 ng total RNA. Library construction for TCR beta comprised three nested multiplex PCR rounds performed with slightly modified ARM-PCR. PCR rounds one and two used TRBV1-TRBV30 forward primers with a C-beta reverse primer for approximately 10 cycles each. TCRdb used MiXCR to reprocess the multiplex PCR reads, holding one entry per CDR3 protein. The top ten clones hold around 15% of a sample with hundreds of thousands of distinct CDR3 sequences, 45% to 70% of them seen once. The sample was peripheral blood. These receptor sequences come from a woman in her 30s with primary liver carcinoma and hepatitis B virus infection.

The chain's CDR3 is CASSPLLRGDEEQYF. The CDR3 bases are TGTGCCAGCAGTCCTTTACTCCGGGGCGACGAGGAGCAGTACTTC. This chain connects TRBV6-2 or TRBV6-3 to TRBJ2-7; D may be TRBD1 or TRBD2 (5 bases each). V gave up 5 bases and J gave up 7 bases, with 21 bases separating them. Germline V gives CDR1 MNHEY, CDR2 SVGEGT. The CDR3 consists of 15 residues.

The V and J genes are TRBV6-1 and TRBJ2-3; a possible D gene is TRBD1 (7 bases). Germline V gene sequence: CDR1 MNHNS, CDR2 SASEGT. The CDR3 is 14 residues long. Trimming shortened V by 7 bases and J by 4 bases, and 15 bases separated the two germline ends. The CDR3 spells CASNSGGSSDTQYF. In DNA, the CDR3 is TGTGCCAGCAATTCAGGGGGGTCGTCAGATACGCAGTATTTT.

In this sample, this clonotype turned up a few times. This CDR3 fails to terminate in the conserved phenylalanine or tryptophan, so it likely reflects a read error. The V gene is TRBV11-2, the J gene TRBJ2-7, with TRBD2 matching over 12 bases. Unmatched junction bases numbered 5, after V lost 4 bases and J lost 7 bases. Germline V gene data show CDR1 as SGHAT and CDR2 as FQNNGV. CDR3 length equals 14 residues. CDR3 protein: CASSWTSGTGEQYY. CDR3 in DNA: TGTGCCAGCAGCTGGACTAGCGGGACCGGGGAGCAGTACTAC.

Details on this clonotype: The junction departs from germline at one end; a sequencing error may be responsible. The CDR3 here is CAWSPSTGRIEKLLF. In nucleotides, the CDR3 is TGTGCCTGGAGTCCATCGACAGGGCGAATTGAAAAACTGCTTTTT. The chain carries TRBV30 and TRBJ1-4; the match to TRBD1 covers 7 bases. The germline CDR1 and CDR2 sequences are GTSNPN and SVGIG (reference sequence). The length of the CDR3 is 15 residues.

V usage is TRBV29-1 and J usage is TRBJ2-1; tentatively, D is TRBD2 (7 bases). Between the trimmed V and J ends, which lost 3 bases and 3 bases, there was a span of 18 bases. The CDR3 has 16 residues. The germline V gene encodes CDR1 SQVTM and CDR2 ANQGSEA. CDR3 residues: CSVDFPRGALYNEQFF. The CDR3 coding sequence is TGCAGCGTTGATTTCCCTCGGGGGGCGCTCTACAATGAGCAGTTCTTC.

A note on this clonotype: A read error may produce the germline difference seen at one junction end. The chain combines TRBV11-2 with TRBJ2-1; possibly TRBD2 for D (6 bases). This CDR3 contains 19 residues. Germline lookup yields CDR1 SGHAT and CDR2 FQNNGV. CDR3 nucleotides: TGTGCCAGCAGCTCGCCTGTACTGAATAGCGGACCAAGGATGGATGAGCGGTTCTTC. Residues: CASSSPVLNSGPRMDERFF.

About this clonotype: A junction end diverges from the germline sequence, so it may reflect a read error. The chain links TRBV28 to TRBJ1-1; perhaps TRBD1 as D (6 bases). Germline assignment: CDR1 MDHEN and CDR2 SYDVKM. The CDR3 consists of 15 residues. The CDR3 spells CAGSLSKGGFSEAFF. The CDR3 DNA follows: TGTGCCGGCAGTTTATCCAAGGGGGGATTTTCTGAAGCTTTCTTT.

The V and J genes are TRBV28 and TRBJ2-7, with TRBD2 identical over 9 bases. V shed 2 bases and J 2 bases; nucleotides not matched to a gene: 7. Per the germline V gene, CDR1 is MDHEN and CDR2 is SYDVKM. The CDR3 is made up of 16 amino acids. CDR3 sequence: CASSLDSGRLAYEQYF. As DNA, the CDR3 is TGTGCCAGCAGTTTAGATAGCGGGAGACTAGCCTACGAGCAGTACTTC. The whole variable domain, filled in from reference TRBV28 and TRBJ2-7, reads DVKVTQSSRYLVKRTGEKVFLECVQDMDHENMFWYRQDPGLGLRLIYFSYDVKMKEKGDIPEGYSVSREKKERFSLILESASTNQTSMYLCASSLDSGRLAYEQYFGPGTRLTVT.

This clonotype was counted a few times. The rearrangement joins TRBV6-5 to TRBJ2-2; weak D call: TRBD1 (5 bases). Trimming shortened V by 6 bases and J by 2 bases, and 7 bases separated the two germline ends. The CDR3 spans 13 residues. Germline CDR1 is MNHEY and CDR2 is SVGAGI. CDR3 DNA sequence: TGTGCCAGCAGCGGACACAACACCGGGGAGCTGTTTTTT. Amino acids: CASSGHNTGELFF.

This clonotype was observed a few times. The chain uses TRBV4-1 and TRBJ2-2; 9 positions agree with TRBD1. The ends lost 4 bases at V and 7 bases at J; junction bases unmatched: 7. Germline CDR1 and CDR2: MGHRA and YSYEKL. The CDR3 extends over 15 amino acids. DNA for the CDR3: TGCGCCAGCAGCCGACCGGGACAGGGAATCGGGGAGCTGTTTTTT. Translating it yields CASSRPGQGIGELFF.

This clonotype has a single count. Germline and junction disagree at one end, which may indicate a read error. J is TRBJ2-7 and V is TRBV29-1; TRBD2 might be the D (6 bases). CDR1 SQVTM and CDR2 ANQGSEA come from the germline V gene. This CDR3 comprises 13 residues. CDR3 in amino acids: CSVEEGSSYEQCF. CDR3 nucleotide sequence: TGCAGCGTTGAGGAGGGGAGTTCCTACGAGCAGTGCTTC.

Worth noting for this clonotype: This could be a read error, since a much larger clone is one nucleotide away. The chain recombines TRBV29-1 with TRBJ2-2; TRBD1 might be the D (5 bases). Germline-derived CDR1 and CDR2 are SQVTM and ANQGSEA. The CDR3 totals 14 residues. The V end was cut by 7 bases, the J end by 2 bases, with 14 bases between. This CDR3 is CSATGNSNTGELFF. In DNA, the CDR3 is TGCAGCGCAACAGGAAACTCTAACACCGGGGAGCTGTTTTTT.

The gene calls are TRBV5-4 and TRBJ2-7; 14 positions match TRBD2. V was clipped by 6 bases and J by 3 bases; unmatched bases: 5. Per the germline V gene, CDR1 is SGHNT and CDR2 is YYREEE (reference sequence). The CDR3 spans 15 residues. CDR3 in amino acids: CASNMGLAGDYEQYF. CDR3 in DNA: TGTGCCAGCAATATGGGACTAGCGGGAGACTACGAGCAGTACTTC.

About this clonotype: A much larger clone sits a single nucleotide away, making a read error possible. As the CDR3 is not closed by the conserved phenylalanine or tryptophan, this likely results from a read error. V usage is TRBV29-1 and J usage is TRBJ2-1; a weak D match, TRBD2 (5 bases). CDR3 length: 12 residues. Germline V lookup: CDR1 SQVTM, CDR2 ANQGSEA. V was pared by 4 bases and J by 4 bases, with 8 bases between. CDR3 residues: CSVVRAYNEQFC. The CDR3, as DNA: TGCAGCGTTGTGCGGGCGTACAATGAGCAGTTCTGC.

The chain couples TRBV12-3 or TRBV12-4 to TRBJ2-5, with D tentatively TRBD1 (6 bases). The CDR3 totals 16 residues. Trimming took off 4 bases at V and 1 base at J, with 16 bases between the two ends. The CDR3 loop reads CASSSDRRRSQETQYF. Here the CDR3 DNA reads TGTGCCAGCAGTTCCGACAGGCGGCGGTCCCAAGAGACCCAGTACTTC.

The genes are TRBV7-3 and TRBJ2-2; 11 positions match TRBD1. The V gene's germline CDR1 is SGHTA and CDR2 FQGTGA. The CDR3 runs 16 residues. V shed 5 bases and J 8 bases; nucleotides not matched to a gene: 10. This CDR3 is CASSPADRGRVGELFF. Written as DNA, the CDR3 is TGTGCCAGCAGCCCAGCGGACAGGGGGCGCGTTGGGGAGCTGTTTTTT.

This clonotype was detected a few times. A much larger clone lies a single base off, so this may be a read error. The chain joins TRBV6-2 or TRBV6-3 to TRBJ2-7, with D hard to call. Germline CDR1 MNHEY, CDR2 SVGEGT. CDR3 length: 12 residues. The CDR3 nucleotides are TGTGTCAGCAGTTTGGAAGAGTTCGAGCAGTACTTC. Translating gives CVSSLEEFEQYF.

This clonotype was picked up a small number of times. CDR3 coding DNA: TGTGCCAGCAGCTTGGAGCAGGCCTATGACATTCAGTACTTC. Its protein product is CASSLEQAYDIQYF. V usage is TRBV5-5 and J usage is TRBJ2-4; D is unclear. Germline V gene sequence: CDR1 SGHKS, CDR2 YYEKEE (reference sequence). Trimming left V 0 bases short and J 8 bases short, with 12 bases between. The CDR3 covers 14 residues.

In this sample, this clonotype turned up many times. This chain connects TRBV6-2 or TRBV6-3 to TRBJ2-7; 9 nucleotides agree with TRBD2. V gave up 7 bases and J gave up 2 bases; unmatched junction bases: 3. The CDR3 has 13 residues. Germline CDR1 and CDR2: MNHEY and SVGEGT. CDR3 bases: TGTGCCAGCACTAGCGGGGCCACCTACGAGCAGTACTTC. It encodes CASTSGATYEQYF.

In this sample, this clonotype turned up many times. The chain joins TRBV12-3 or TRBV12-4 to TRBJ2-1; the D gene is possibly TRBD2 (5 bases). Trimming took off 6 bases at V and 3 bases at J, with 15 bases between the two ends. This CDR3 spans 15 amino acids. The CDR3 DNA reads TGTGCCAGCAGCCCCCAAAGCGGCGTCTACAATGAGCAGTTCTTC. It encodes CASSPQSGVYNEQFF.

This clonotype was recorded only once. J is TRBJ2-7 and V is TRBV7-9; 11 nucleotides agree with TRBD2. Germline loops: CDR1 SEHNR, CDR2 FQNEAQ (reference sequence). J was trimmed by 5 bases and V by 5 bases; bases with no gene match: 8. This CDR3 contains 15 residues. The CDR3 spells CASSHVLAGGNEQYF. CDR3 DNA: TGTGCCAGCAGCCATGTCCTAGCGGGAGGAAACGAGCAGTACTTC. Full variable domain (outside the CDR3, taken from reference TRBV7-9 and TRBJ2-7): DTGVSQNPRHKITKRGQNVTFRCDPISEHNRLYWYRQTLGQGPEFLTYFQNEAQLEKSRLLSDRFSAERPKGSFSTLEIQRTEQGDSAMYLCASSHVLAGGNEQYFGPGTRLTVT.

With respect to this clonotype: This may come from a read error, since a much larger clone is one base off. This chain links TRBV29-1 with TRBJ1-1, with 7 bases matching TRBD1. Germline CDR1 and CDR2: SQVTM and ANQGSEA. The CDR3 covers 13 residues. CDR3 DNA sequence: TGCAGCTCCTCGGGACAGCTTTTGACCGAAGCTATCTTT. The encoded protein is CSSSGQLLTEAIF.

A remark on this clonotype: An end of the junction does not agree with germline; a read error may underlie this. As DNA, the CDR3 is TGTACCAGCAGCTCAATACTAGCGGGAGGGATAGAGACCCAGTACTTC. This encodes CTSSSILAGGIETQYF. The gene calls are TRBV5-5 and TRBJ2-5, with 13 nucleotides matching TRBD2. The CDR3 is 16 amino acids. CDR1 SGHKS and CDR2 YYEKEE come from the germline V gene (reference sequence).

This chain joins TRBV28 and TRBJ2-7; D tentatively fits TRBD1 or TRBD2 (5 bases each). Germline V gene lookup returns CDR1 MDHEN and CDR2 SYDVKM. The ends were cut back, 5 bases at V and 3 bases at J, with 14 bases in the middle. The length of the CDR3 is 14 residues. The CDR3 loop is CASSNQGAGYEQYF. CDR3 in DNA: TGTGCCAGCAGTAACCAGGGAGCAGGCTACGAGCAGTACTTC.

Regarding this clonotype: At one boundary the junction diverges from the germline segment, which might be a read error. This chain links TRBV11-2 with TRBJ1-1; no reliable D call. The CDR3 contains 12 residues. Germline V gene sequence: CDR1 SGHAT, CDR2 FQNNGV. The CDR3 bases are TGTGCCAGCAGTATAGGCCCCACTGAAACTTTCTTT. Translated, it gives CASSIGPTETFF.